This T cell receptor (beta chain) was retrieved from a study of cytotoxic CD8 clonotypes in ibrutinib-treated CLL. General study points: Clonality (at baseline) was higher than in age-matched healthy donors and tracked circulating CD8+ T-cell counts. Sample timing was unmatched between remission and later-progressing patients; lymph nodes unstudied.

With respect to this clone: What it recognizes is unknown.

The assay was immunoSEQ multiplex PCR, and TCRdb's table has in-frame clones only and misses some. In the table there are over 100,000 clones, approximately 83% of which are singletons. CDR3 size: 16 residues. Trimming removed 4 bases at V and 5 bases at J, with 18 bases between. From germline, CDR1 is MDHEN and CDR2 SYDVKM. The receptor's source is a human donor with chronic lymphocytic leukemia. The chain joins TRBV28 to TRBJ2-1; D is unclear. The specimen was PBMCs, collected after 24 months of ibrutinib treatment. CDR3 sequence: CASSSQSRPINNEQFF. The CDR3 DNA is TGTGCCAGCAGTTCGCAGAGCCGCCCGATTAACAATGAGCAGTTCTTC.